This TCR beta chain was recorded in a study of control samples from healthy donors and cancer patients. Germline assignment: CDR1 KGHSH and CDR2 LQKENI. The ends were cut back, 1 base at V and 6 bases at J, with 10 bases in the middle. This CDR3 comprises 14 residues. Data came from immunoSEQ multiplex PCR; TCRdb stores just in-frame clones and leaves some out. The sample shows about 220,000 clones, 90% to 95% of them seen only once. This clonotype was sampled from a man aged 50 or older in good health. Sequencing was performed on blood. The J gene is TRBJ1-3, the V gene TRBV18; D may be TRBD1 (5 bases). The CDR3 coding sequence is TGTGCCAGCTCACCACTCCAGGGAGAAAACACCATATATTTT. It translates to CASSPLQGENTIYF.